These 26 T cell receptor beta chains share one sample of origin, sequenced in a study of blood T cell repertoires in COVID-19. Here immunoSEQ multiplex PCR was the method, and the copy in TCRdb shows in-frame clones only, minus some. The sample lists 200,000 to 250,000 clones, roughly 80% occurring once. The sample taken for sequencing was peripheral blood. The receptors shown here come from a human donor in a cohort sampled during active COVID-19.

The chain joins TRBV5-1 to TRBJ1-1, with 9 bases that match TRBD1. The CDR3 runs to 15 residues. Germline lookup yields CDR1 SGHRS and CDR2 YFSETQ. V dropped 4 bases and J dropped 4; count of bases not matched to a gene: 8. CDR3 sequence reads: CASSPRTGDSTEAFF. CDR3 nucleotides: TGCGCCAGCAGCCCCCGGACAGGGGATAGCACTGAAGCTTTCTTT.

The count of this clone is one. This chain uses TRBV24-1 with TRBJ2-6; D remains unclear. Germline V gene sequence: CDR1 KGHDR, CDR2 SFDVKD. V was trimmed by 5 bases and J by 0 bases, leaving 4 bases between them. This CDR3 has 14 amino acids. CDR3 residues: CATSASSGANVLTF. The CDR3 nucleotides are TGTGCCACCAGTGCCTCCTCTGGGGCCAACGTCCTGACTTTC.

This CDR3 reads CASKRDNSYEQYF. The CDR3 DNA reads as TGTGCCAGCAAGCGGGACAACTCCTACGAGCAGTACTTC. V gene TRBV6-5 combines with J gene TRBJ2-7, with a weak D call TRBD2 (7 bases). Trimming removed 7 bases from V and 0 bases from J, with 10 bases in between. CDR1 and CDR2 from the germline V gene are MNHEY and SVGAGI. The CDR3 is made up of 13 amino acids.

The genes are TRBV28 and TRBJ2-5; 7 positions agree with TRBD1. Trimming removed 5 bases from V and 4 bases from J; junction bases left unmatched: 10. This CDR3 is 15 amino acids long. Germline V lookup: CDR1 MDHEN, CDR2 SYDVKM. CDR3 sequence (DNA): TGTGCCAGCAGTCCCCCCAGGGGGATAGGAGAGACCCAGTACTTC. Residues: CASSPPRGIGETQYF.

The chain employs TRBV19 and TRBJ2-2; TRBD2 agrees at 14 bases. V shed 6 bases, J shed 1 base, and the junction held 4 bases outside the gene matches. Germline lookup yields CDR1 LNHDA and CDR2 SQIVND (reference sequence). The length of the CDR3 is 17 residues. CDR3 nucleotide sequence: TGTGCCAGTAGAAGGACTAGCGGGAGGTTGAACACCGGGGAGCTGTTTTTT. Its protein is CASRRTSGRLNTGELFF.

The V call is TRBV5-1, the J call TRBJ2-7, with 11 bases that match TRBD2. CDR3 length: 15 residues. Germline V gives CDR1 SGHRS, CDR2 YFSETQ. V shed 0 bases, J shed 4 bases, and the junction held 3 bases outside the gene matches. CDR3 DNA: TGCGCCAGCAGCTTGGCCCTAGCGGGAGGTTACGAGCAGTACTTC. Translating gives CASSLALAGGYEQYF.

This clone has only one observation. The chain carries TRBV11-3 and TRBJ2-2, with D possibly matching TRBD1 (5 bases). This CDR3 comprises 13 residues. V gave up 2 bases and J gave up 4 bases, with 5 bases separating them. Germline CDR1 reads SGHNT; CDR2 reads YENEEA. This CDR3 is CASSLRGTGELFF. The DNA of the CDR3 is TGTGCCAGCAGCTTAAGGGGCACCGGGGAGCTGTTTTTT.

The chain links TRBV9 to TRBJ1-3; 10 bases are shared with TRBD1. Germline V gene sequence: CDR1 SGDLS, CDR2 YYNGEE. The ends lost 0 bases at V and 4 bases at J; junction bases unmatched: 1. This CDR3 has 15 residues. CDR3 amino acids: CASSVGTGGGNTIYF. CDR3 in DNA: TGTGCCAGCAGCGTAGGGACAGGGGGAGGAAACACCATATATTTT.

V and J are TRBV9 and TRBJ2-3, with TRBD2 matching over 8 bases. V was clipped by 2 bases and J by 2 bases; unmatched bases: 10. In germline, CDR1 is SGDLS, CDR2 YYNGEE. There are 17 residues in the CDR3. The CDR3 region has the DNA TGTGCCAGCAGCGTGAGTAGCGGGACGCCCTACACAGATACGCAGTATTTT. Translated, it gives CASSVSSGTPYTDTQYF.

The chain links TRBV28 to TRBJ1-2, with 7 positions matching TRBD1. The CDR3 loop spans 16 amino acids. V was pared by 6 bases and J by 4 bases, with 14 bases of the junction left unmatched. Germline V gene data show CDR1 as MDHEN and CDR2 as SYDVKM. CDR3 DNA: TGTGCCAGCAGGAGCCGGGACAGCCCCCGGGGCTATGGCTACACCTTC. Protein sequence: CASRSRDSPRGYGYTF.

The chain joins TRBV6-5 to TRBJ2-7; D is unclear. The germline V gene has CDR1 MNHEY and CDR2 SVGAGI. V lost 6 bases and J 3 bases, leaving 6 bases between the germline ends. The CDR3 covers 11 residues. CDR3 coding DNA: TGTGCCAGCAGACACCTCTACGAGCAGTACTTC. Translating it yields CASRHLYEQYF.

The V call is TRBV5-1, the J call TRBJ2-7, with a possible D match to TRBD2 (5 bases). The germline V gene encodes CDR1 SGHRS and CDR2 YFSETQ. V was clipped by 1 base and J by 9 bases, with 14 bases between them. The CDR3 length is 13 residues. The CDR3 protein is CASSLYGDGGQYF. For the CDR3, the DNA is TGCGCCAGCAGCTTGTACGGGGATGGAGGGCAGTACTTC.

The chain employs TRBV27 and TRBJ2-3, with 7 positions matching TRBD2. V lost 6 bases, J lost 3 bases, and 12 bases stayed unmatched. The germline gives CDR1 MNHEY, CDR2 SMNVEV (reference sequence). This CDR3 spans 16 amino acids. The CDR3: CASRPPGLKTTDTQYF. The CDR3 DNA reads TGTGCCAGCAGACCTCCGGGACTAAAAACAACAGATACGCAGTATTTT.

The V gene is TRBV10-3, the J gene TRBJ1-3; perhaps TRBD1 as D (5 bases). V shed 0 bases and J shed 0 bases, with 27 bases lying between them. From germline, CDR1 is ENHRY and CDR2 SYGVKD. The CDR3 loop spans 22 amino acids. CDR3 region: CAISESRVLRGTITGSGNTIYF. The DNA for the CDR3 is TGTGCCATCAGTGAGTCTAGGGTTCTCCGAGGTACCATCACAGGCTCTGGAAACACCATATATTTT.

The V gene is TRBV5-4, the J gene TRBJ2-3, with a tentative D call TRBD2 (5 bases). From germline, CDR1 is SGHNT and CDR2 YYREEE (reference sequence). The CDR3 extends over 16 amino acids. The germline V and J ends were trimmed by 3 bases and 0 bases, with 14 bases remaining between them. CDR3 coding DNA: TGTGCCAGCAGCTCCCTTAAGCGGACTAGCACAGATACGCAGTATTTT. This encodes CASSSLKRTSTDTQYF.

This chain connects TRBV30 to TRBJ2-3; D is uncertain. Germline CDR1 GTSNPN, CDR2 SVGIG (reference sequence). CDR3 length: 15 residues. The V end was cut by 3 bases, the J end by 2 bases, with 15 bases between. CDR3 sequence (DNA): TGTGCCTGGAGGTGGCTAGTGACCGACACAGATACGCAGTATTTT. As protein: CAWRWLVTDTDTQYF.

The chain couples TRBV9 to TRBJ2-3, with 13 bases aligning to TRBD2. The CDR3 is made up of 17 amino acids. Germline lookup yields CDR1 SGDLS and CDR2 YYNGEE. Trimming at V came to 2 bases and at J to 0 bases, leaving 3 bases not matched to a gene. This CDR3 reads CASSVGLAGTSTDTQYF. For the CDR3, the DNA is TGTGCCAGCAGCGTGGGACTAGCGGGAACTAGCACAGATACGCAGTATTTT.

The chain carries TRBV7-8 and TRBJ1-3, with TRBD1 identical over 8 bases. Trimming removed 4 bases from V and 4 bases from J; junction bases left unmatched: 6. The CDR3 length is 15 residues. Germline CDR1 is SGHVS and CDR2 is FQNEAQ. DNA for the CDR3: TGTGCCAGCAGCTCGGGACAGGAGATGGGAAACACCATATATTTT. This gives the protein CASSSGQEMGNTIYF. The whole variable domain, filled in from reference TRBV7-8 and TRBJ1-3, reads GAGVSQSPRYKVAKRGQDVALRCDPISGHVSLFWYQQALGQGPEFLTYFQNEAQLDKSGLPSDRFFAERPEGSVSTLKIQRTQQEDSAVYLCASSSGQEMGNTIYFGEGSWLTVV.

In nucleotides, the CDR3 is TGTGCCAGCAGCCCACATACAGGGGTCAACACTGAAGCTTTCTTT. Translation gives CASSPHTGVNTEAFF. V gene TRBV7-9 combines with J gene TRBJ1-1; 7 bases are a match to TRBD1. The junction had 8 bases not matched to a gene; V was cut back by 5 bases and J by 2 bases. Germline assignment: CDR1 SEHNR and CDR2 FQNEAQ (reference sequence). CDR3 length: 15 amino acids.

This chain connects TRBV24-1 to TRBJ2-5; TRBD1 agrees at 9 bases. Germline CDR1 reads KGHDR; CDR2 reads SFDVKD. The CDR3 contains 16 residues. V lost 2 bases to trimming and J lost 5 bases; unmatched junction nucleotides: 8. The CDR3, as DNA: TGTGCCACCAGTGATTATTTACAGGGGGCGGGGGAGACCCAGTACTTC. As protein: CATSDYLQGAGETQYF.

This clone was found a few times. The chain has TRBV7-8 and TRBJ1-2; D possibly corresponds to TRBD1 (5 bases). Trimming left V 5 bases short and J 5 bases short, with 12 bases between. The CDR3 loop spans 13 amino acids. The germline gives CDR1 SGHVS, CDR2 FQNEAQ. This CDR3 is CASSGGRSYGYTF. The DNA of the CDR3 is TGTGCCAGCAGCGGGGGGAGGTCTTATGGCTACACCTTC.

The genes are TRBV15 and TRBJ1-1; 8 nucleotides agree with TRBD1. V trimming: 1 base; J trimming: 12 bases; junction bases outside the gene matches: 13. CDR1 is LNHNV and CDR2 is YYDKDF in the germline V gene (reference sequence). This CDR3 region has 15 residues. This CDR3 reads CATSRGGGDRGPTFF. The CDR3 DNA reads as TGTGCCACCAGCAGAGGGGGTGGAGACAGGGGACCGACTTTCTTT. The full variable domain, rest sourced from reference TRBV15 and TRBJ1-1, is DAMVIQNPRYQVTQFGKPVTLSCSQTLNHNVMYWYQQKSSQAPKLLFHYYDKDFNNEADTPDNFQSRRPNTSFCFLDIRSPGLGDTAMYLCATSRGGGDRGPTFFGQGTRLTVV.

This clone was detected only a few times. In nucleotides, the CDR3 is TGTGCCAGTAGTACCTTCGGACAGGGCATGGAGACCCAGTACTTC. Translating gives CASSTFGQGMETQYF. The genes are TRBV19 and TRBJ2-5, with TRBD1 identical over 8 bases. V trimming: 4 bases; J trimming: 5 bases; junction bases outside the gene matches: 9. This CDR3 is 15 amino acids long. Germline assignment: CDR1 LNHDA and CDR2 SQIVND (reference sequence).

The chain carries TRBV4-3 and TRBJ2-3; 7 nucleotides agree with TRBD1. This CDR3 spans 15 amino acids. V was pared by 2 bases and J by 2 bases, with 4 bases of the junction left unmatched. Germline CDR1 is LGHNA and CDR2 is YSLEER. The CDR3 protein is CASSQRQGTTDTQYF. CDR3 sequence (DNA): TGCGCCAGCAGCCAAAGACAGGGAACCACAGATACGCAGTATTTT.

The chain combines TRBV7-3 with TRBJ2-5, with TRBD1 matching over 8 bases. The germline gives CDR1 SGHTA, CDR2 FQGTGA. The CDR3 runs to 13 residues. V shed 5 bases and J 9 bases; nucleotides not matched to a gene: 8. The CDR3 sequence: CASSPDRGRAQYF. CDR3 nucleotide sequence: TGTGCCAGCAGCCCAGACAGGGGAAGGGCCCAGTACTTC.

The chain is built from TRBV4-3 and TRBJ1-2, with TRBD1 matching over 7 bases. Looked up from germline, CDR1 is LGHNA and CDR2 is YSLEER. V was clipped by 0 bases and J by 6 bases; unmatched bases: 4. The CDR3 runs 14 residues. The CDR3 DNA sequence: TGCGCCAGCAGCCAAGATAAGGGGGCGGATGGCTACACCTTC. As protein: CASSQDKGADGYTF.